This passage covers 10 T cell receptor beta chains from one sample sequenced in a study of OX40 agonist ivuxolimab in advanced cancers. The protocol was immunoSEQ multiplex PCR, while the TCRdb copy is restricted to in-frame clones and leaves out a portion. The sample records tens of thousands of clones, 91% being singletons. The sample consisted of CD4+ or CD8+ T cells sorted from blood, taken in a trial of the OX40 agonist ivuxolimab. All receptors come from an adult with an advanced solid tumor such as melanoma, head and neck, liver or kidney cancer.

The chain links TRBV19 to TRBJ1-6; tentatively, D is TRBD1 (5 bases). Germline V gives CDR1 LNHDA, CDR2 SQIVND (reference sequence). The CDR3 extends over 17 amino acids. V shed 1 base and J shed 5 bases, with 15 bases lying between them. The CDR3 DNA reads TGTGCCAGTAGTATAGCCGGCGGCAGGGAAGATAATTCACCCCTCCACTTT. Protein sequence: CASSIAGGREDNSPLHF.

The V call is TRBV13, the J call TRBJ1-1; unclear D gene. CDR1 and CDR2 (germline): PRHDT, FYEKMQ (reference sequence). There are 15 residues in the CDR3. The V and J ends lost 2 bases and 1 base respectively, with 11 bases between them. The CDR3 sequence is CASSLSIRRNTEAFF. The DNA of the CDR3 is TGTGCCAGCAGCTTAAGTATCCGGCGGAACACTGAAGCTTTCTTT.

To note about this clone: One junction end does not reproduce the germline sequence, and a read error may be involved. The V call is TRBV7-7, the J call TRBJ2-3, with TRBD2 identical over 11 bases. Germline V gene lookup returns CDR1 SSHAT and CDR2 FNYEAQ (reference sequence). This CDR3 is 19 amino acids long. CDR3: CASSLELAGADSSTDTQYF. DNA of the CDR3: TGTGCTAGCAGCTTAGAACTAGCGGGAGCTGACTCTAGCACAGATACGCAGTATTTT.

The chain carries TRBV27 and TRBJ2-3, with D hard to call. V lost 2 bases to trimming and J lost 0 bases, with 9 bases between them. This CDR3 contains 15 residues. Germline loops: CDR1 MNHEY, CDR2 SMNVEV (reference sequence). The CDR3 region has the DNA TGTGCCAGCAGTTTAGGACCTATTAGCACAGATACGCAGTATTTT. This translates into CASSLGPISTDTQYF.

The chain links TRBV7-8 to TRBJ2-3; D unresolved. There are 18 residues in the CDR3. The germline V gene encodes CDR1 SGHVS and CDR2 FQNEAQ. V lost 1 base, J lost 2 bases, and 19 bases lay in between. The CDR3 nucleotides are TGTGCCAGCAGCTTAGTAGGTAGTAGTACAGAAATCACAGATACGCAGTATTTT. Its translation: CASSLVGSSTEITDTQYF.

In this sample, this clone turned up once. The chain links TRBV5-4 to TRBJ1-2; TRBD1 matches 9 bases. The germline V gene has CDR1 SGHNT and CDR2 YYREEE (reference sequence). The CDR3 runs to 15 residues. Trimming removed 3 bases from V and 7 bases from J; junction bases left unmatched: 10. The CDR3 DNA follows: TGTGCCAGCAGCTCTGACCCACGGGACAGGGTTGGCTACACCTTC. It specifies CASSSDPRDRVGYTF.

The chain uses TRBV29-1 and TRBJ2-1, with TRBD2 matching over 12 bases. Germline trimming cut 0 bases from V and 3 bases from J; bases unmatched to any gene: 12. Germline assignment: CDR1 SQVTM and CDR2 ANQGSEA. The length of the CDR3 is 19 residues. CDR3 in amino acids: CSVEDLVASGRASYNEQFF. For the CDR3, the DNA is TGCAGCGTTGAAGATCTTGTGGCTAGCGGGAGGGCTAGCTACAATGAGCAGTTCTTC.

J is TRBJ1-2 and V is TRBV4-2; TRBD1 matches at 8 bases. V dropped 4 bases and J dropped 4; count of bases not matched to a gene: 8. Germline V lookup: CDR1 LGHNA, CDR2 YNFKEQ. CDR3 length equals 15 residues. The CDR3 DNA follows: TGTGCCAGCAGCCTCTCCCGTGGGACAGGCTATGGCTACACCTTC. Its translation: CASSLSRGTGYGYTF.

V and J are TRBV7-6 and TRBJ1-1, with a tentative D call TRBD1 (6 bases). V shed 1 base and J shed 1 base, with 16 bases lying between them. This CDR3 region has 17 residues. Germline V gene sequence: CDR1 SGHVS, CDR2 FNYEAQ. The CDR3 reads CASSLDGGPLSNTEAFF. The CDR3 nucleotides read TGTGCCAGCAGCTTAGATGGGGGCCCCTTATCGAACACTGAAGCTTTCTTT.

V gene TRBV29-1 combines with J gene TRBJ2-2; D gene uncertain. The CDR3 consists of 12 residues. The V end was cut by 6 bases, the J end by 5 bases, with 10 bases between. CDR1 and CDR2 (germline): SQVTM, ANQGSEA. The CDR3 loop reads CSVATPTGELFF. In DNA form, the CDR3 reads TGCAGCGTAGCGACCCCTACCGGGGAGCTGTTTTTT.